This T cell receptor beta chain comes out of a study of identical twins (dated by TCRdb to 2016 to 2017). The study in broad terms: TCR alpha and beta repertoires from monozygotic twins, unrelated adults of various ages and cord blood were deep-sequenced to test whether fetal clonotypes persist. To rule out contamination, the twin experiments were replicated at different times with different library preparation protocols. General conclusions and limits of the study: The excess sharing between twins in beta out-of-frame sequences was weaker because fewer shared sequences reduced the signal-to-noise ratio. Recombination models systematically underestimated out-of-frame TCR alpha sharing in monozygotic twins but agreed with sharing between unrelated individuals. Fewer insertions were carried by abundant cord blood beta clonotypes; a weaker similar trend was observed in young adult naive repertoires, while no such trend was observed in memory repertoires. Invariant T cells such as MAIT and iNKT could partly confound zero-insertion analyses, though diverse VJ usage argued against this for most clonotypes. Conclusions relied on cross-sectional statistical analysis, since the same donors could not be followed over many years. Compared with coincidental sharing between unrelated individuals, an excess of low generation-probability sequences was observed among out-of-frame TCR alpha sequences shared between twins.

This clonotype occurred many times. Its binding antigen is unknown. No quality values exist for individual bases; no much larger clone is one base distant. The CDR3 sequence holds 14 residues, the cysteine and phenylalanine included. The entry retains the CDR3 DNA only, 42 bases that are in frame from base 1. The junction shows trimming of 2 bases on V and 5 bases on J, plus 10 bases between the germline ends. CDR1 and CDR2, per the germline V gene, are SGHTA and FQGNSA. Libraries were constructed by 5' RACE. The run used an Illumina HiSeq 2000. A universal primer binding site was added through template switching, and the final cDNA carried a unique molecular identifier so that TCR cDNA molecules could be counted accurately. Specific primers in the conserved constant-segment region were used to synthesize first-strand cDNA for TCR alpha and beta chains. To control for contamination, each cDNA library was double barcoded with a SMART-Mk sample barcode plus Illumina barcodes. Two successive PCR steps introduced TruSeq adapter sequences along with Illumina sample barcodes. Sequencing of the TCR alpha and beta cDNA libraries was done on the Illumina HiSeq platform using custom primers. The study's processing was this. Raw reads were processed with MiGEC to extract unique molecular identifiers, and MiXCR was used to determine CDR3 positions. Recombination models were inferred per individual with the repgenHMM and IGoR tools using an EM algorithm. The tcR package in R was used for shared clonotype analysis, with sharing normalized by the product of cloneset sizes. To study raw recombination free of thymic and clonal selection effects, out-of-frame nonproductive sequences were analyzed. TCRdb reprocessing: public reads trimmed at Q25 with fastp, clones called with MiXCR, in-frame beta chains kept. A single entry per CDR3 protein holds the most common genes and DNA from its merged rows. TCRdb, rather than the study authors, made the V and J calls. The sample table shows more than 1.5 million distinct CDR3 sequences, and less than 35% are seen once. Of the sample, around 0.25% is held by the ten largest clones.

Only healthy Caucasian donors were included. The clonotype originates from a newborn girl in good health. The rearranged segments are TRBV7-2 and TRBJ2-1; TRBD2 is perhaps the D gene, given 6 matching bases. The source material was cord blood. CDR3 sequence: CASSLLERDNEQFF. The nucleotide sequence is given as TGTGCCAGCAGCTTACTCGAGCGGGACAATGAGCAGTTCTTC.